Sequencing of this T cell receptor (beta chain) was carried out in a study of cytomegalovirus exposure and HLA in healthy donors. Trimming cost V 3 bases and J 4 bases, with 8 bases left between them. CDR3 size: 13 residues. CDR1 SGHRS and CDR2 YFSETQ come from the germline V gene. In the PCR, 60 Vbeta and 13 Jbeta primers were used. Profiling relied on immunoSEQ multiplex PCR, and the TCRdb table lists in-frame clones only, not all of them. The sample shows over 100,000 clones, around 78% of them seen only once. The V and J genes are TRBV5-1 and TRBJ1-3, with a possible D match to TRBD1 (5 bases). The clonotype comes from a female donor in good health and CMV-seropositive. The sequencing input was PBMCs. In DNA, the CDR3 is TGCGCCAGCAGCTCAGGGTACGGAAACACCATATATTTT. Protein sequence: CASSSGYGNTIYF.